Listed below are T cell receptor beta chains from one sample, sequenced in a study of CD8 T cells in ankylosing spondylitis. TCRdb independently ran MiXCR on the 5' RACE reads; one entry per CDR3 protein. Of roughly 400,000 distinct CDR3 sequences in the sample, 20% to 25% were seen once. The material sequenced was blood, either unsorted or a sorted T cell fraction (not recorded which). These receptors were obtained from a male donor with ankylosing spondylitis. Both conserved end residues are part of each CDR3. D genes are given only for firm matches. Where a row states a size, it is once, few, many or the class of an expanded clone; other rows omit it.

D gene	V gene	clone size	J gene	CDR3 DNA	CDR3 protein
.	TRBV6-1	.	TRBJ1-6	TGTGCCAGCAGTGAAATTATTCTTGGACGCGGCGATAATTCACCCCTCCACTTT	CASSEIILGRGDNSPLHF
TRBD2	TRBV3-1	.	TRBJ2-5	TGTGCCAGCAGCCCGGGACTAGCGGGTATTAGGGAGACCCAGTACTTC	CASSPGLAGIRETQYF
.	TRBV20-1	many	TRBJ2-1	TGCAGTGCTAGAAATGGGATGGGCAATGAGCAGTTCTTC	CSARNGMGNEQFF
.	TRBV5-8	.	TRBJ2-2	TGTGCCAGCAGTAAAGGGCTCGTGGACACCGGGGAGCTGTTTTTT	CASSKGLVDTGELFF
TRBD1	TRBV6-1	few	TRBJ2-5	TGTGCCAGCACCCGTGACAGGGGGGAGACCCAGTACTTC	CASTRDRGETQYF
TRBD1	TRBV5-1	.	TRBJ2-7	TGCGCCAGCAGCTCGGGACAGCAAGCTTACGAGCAGTACTTC	CASSSGQQAYEQYF
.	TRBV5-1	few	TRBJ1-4	TGCGCCAGCAGCTTGGGGGGACACCGAGGGGATGAAAAACTGTTTTTT	CASSLGGHRGDEKLFF
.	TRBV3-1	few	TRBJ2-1	TGTGCCAGCAGCCAAGCTCGGGCATCCTCCTACAATGAGCAGTTCTTC	CASSQARASSYNEQFF
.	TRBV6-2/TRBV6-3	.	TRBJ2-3	TGTGCCAGCAGTAACGGAGGCCCAGATACGCAGTATTTT	CASSNGGPDTQYF
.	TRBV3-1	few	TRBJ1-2	TGTGCCAGCAGCCAAGTGGGGGGGAGCTACACCTTC	CASSQVGGSYTF
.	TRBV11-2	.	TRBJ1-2	TGTGCCAGCAGCTTGAACGCAGGGGACGGTGGCTACACCTTC	CASSLNAGDGGYTF
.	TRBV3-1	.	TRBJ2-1	TGTGCCAGCAGCCAAAGAGAGGGGAATGAGCAGTTCTTC	CASSQREGNEQFF
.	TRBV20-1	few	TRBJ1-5	TGCAGTGCTAGCTGGGACATCGGCCGCCATCAGCCCCAGCATTTT	CSASWDIGRHQPQHF
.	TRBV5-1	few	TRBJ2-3	TGCGCCAGCAGCTTTACTGTCCGCACAGATACGCAGTATTTT	CASSFTVRTDTQYF
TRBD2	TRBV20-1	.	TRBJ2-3	TGCAGTGCTAGAGACGCGGGAGGGGCAGATACGCAGTATTTT	CSARDAGGADTQYF
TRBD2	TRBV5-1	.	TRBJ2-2	TGCGCCAGCAGCTTTCTACTAGCGGGAACATCGGGGAACACCGGGGAGCTGTTTTTT	CASSFLLAGTSGNTGELFF
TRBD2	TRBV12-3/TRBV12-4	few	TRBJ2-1	TGTGCCAGCAGTTTCCGGACTAGCGGAATGTCCTACAATGAGCAGTTCTTC	CASSFRTSGMSYNEQFF
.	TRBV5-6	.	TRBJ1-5	TGTGCCAGCAGCTTGGCCGGGGCAGGAAATCAGCCCCAGCATTTT	CASSLAGAGNQPQHF
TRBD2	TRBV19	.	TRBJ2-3	TGTGCCACAGCTAGCGGGAGGGCCGCAGATACGCAGTATTTT	CATASGRAADTQYF
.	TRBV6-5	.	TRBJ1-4	TGTGCCAGCAGACATGAATTAGGAAAACTGTTTTTT	CASRHELGKLFF
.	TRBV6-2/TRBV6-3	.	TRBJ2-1	TGTGCCAGCAGTTACTGGAGAGAAGGTGAGCAGTTCTTC	CASSYWREGEQFF
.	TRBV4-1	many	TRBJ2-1	TGCGCCAGCAGCCAGGGGGGACACGGGGGCGGCTCCTACAATGAGCAGTTCTTC	CASSQGGHGGGSYNEQFF